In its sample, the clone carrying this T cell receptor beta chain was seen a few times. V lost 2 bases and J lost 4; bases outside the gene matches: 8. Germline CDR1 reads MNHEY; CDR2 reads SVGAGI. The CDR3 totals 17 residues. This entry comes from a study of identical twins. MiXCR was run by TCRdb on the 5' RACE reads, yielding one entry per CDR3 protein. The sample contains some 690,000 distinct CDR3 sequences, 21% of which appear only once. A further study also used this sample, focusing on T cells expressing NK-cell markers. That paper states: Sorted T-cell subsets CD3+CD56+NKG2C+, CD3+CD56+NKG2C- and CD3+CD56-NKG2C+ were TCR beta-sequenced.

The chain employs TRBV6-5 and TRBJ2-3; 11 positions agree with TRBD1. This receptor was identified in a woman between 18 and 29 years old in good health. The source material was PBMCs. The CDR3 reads CASSYTRTGGGSDTQYF. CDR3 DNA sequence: TGTGCCAGCAGTTACACGCGGACAGGGGGCGGCTCAGATACGCAGTATTTT.